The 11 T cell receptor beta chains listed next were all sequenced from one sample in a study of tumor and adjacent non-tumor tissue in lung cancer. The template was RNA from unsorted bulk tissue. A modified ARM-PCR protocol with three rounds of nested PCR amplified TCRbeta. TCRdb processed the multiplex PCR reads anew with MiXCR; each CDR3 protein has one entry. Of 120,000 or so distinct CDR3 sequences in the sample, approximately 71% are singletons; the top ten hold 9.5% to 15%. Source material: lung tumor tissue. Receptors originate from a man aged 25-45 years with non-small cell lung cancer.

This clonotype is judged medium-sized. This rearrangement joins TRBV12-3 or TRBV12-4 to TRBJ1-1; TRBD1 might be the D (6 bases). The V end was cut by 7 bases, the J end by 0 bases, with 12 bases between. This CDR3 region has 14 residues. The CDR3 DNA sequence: TGTGCCAGCAAAAAGGACAGATTGAACACTGAAGCTTTCTTT. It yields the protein CASKKDRLNTEAFF.

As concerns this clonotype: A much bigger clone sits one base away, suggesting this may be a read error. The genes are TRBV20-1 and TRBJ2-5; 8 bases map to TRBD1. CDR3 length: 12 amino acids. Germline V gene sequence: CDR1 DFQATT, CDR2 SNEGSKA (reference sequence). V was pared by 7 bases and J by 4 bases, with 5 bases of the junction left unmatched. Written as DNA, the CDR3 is TGCAGTGTGGTTACAGGGGGAGAGACCCAGTACTTC. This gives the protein CSVVTGGETQYF.

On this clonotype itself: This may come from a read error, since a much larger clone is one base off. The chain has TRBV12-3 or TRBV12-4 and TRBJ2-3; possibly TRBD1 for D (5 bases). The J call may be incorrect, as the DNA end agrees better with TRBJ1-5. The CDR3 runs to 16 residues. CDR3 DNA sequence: TGTGCCATTAGATTGGGGCAAGCGGGAGCTTCAGATACGCAGCATTTT. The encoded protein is CAIRLGQAGASDTQHF.

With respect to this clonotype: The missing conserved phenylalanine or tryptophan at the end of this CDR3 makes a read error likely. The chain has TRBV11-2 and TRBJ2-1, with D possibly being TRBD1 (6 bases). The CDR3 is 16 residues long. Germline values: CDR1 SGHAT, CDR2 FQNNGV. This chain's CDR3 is CASSLNVRGRSYDQFI. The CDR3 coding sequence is TGTGCCAGCAGCCTCAATGTCAGGGGAAGATCATATGACCAGTTCATC.

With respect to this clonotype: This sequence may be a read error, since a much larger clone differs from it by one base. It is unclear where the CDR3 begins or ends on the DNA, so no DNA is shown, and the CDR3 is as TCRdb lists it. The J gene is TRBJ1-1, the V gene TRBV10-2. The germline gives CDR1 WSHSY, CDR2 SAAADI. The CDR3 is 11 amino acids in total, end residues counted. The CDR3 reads CVSSVGAGTFF.

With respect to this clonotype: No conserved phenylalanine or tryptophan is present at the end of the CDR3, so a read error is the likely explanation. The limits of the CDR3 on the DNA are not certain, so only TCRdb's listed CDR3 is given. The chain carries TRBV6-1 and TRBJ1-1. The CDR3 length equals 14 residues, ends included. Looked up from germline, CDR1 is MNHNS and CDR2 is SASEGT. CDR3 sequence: CASRTSPQYTEALY.

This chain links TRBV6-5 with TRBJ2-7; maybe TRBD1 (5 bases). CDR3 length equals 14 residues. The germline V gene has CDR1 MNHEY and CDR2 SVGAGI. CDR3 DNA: TGTGTCAGTAGTTACCGTTATAGGGGATACGAGCAGTACTTC. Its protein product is CVSSYRYRGYEQYF.

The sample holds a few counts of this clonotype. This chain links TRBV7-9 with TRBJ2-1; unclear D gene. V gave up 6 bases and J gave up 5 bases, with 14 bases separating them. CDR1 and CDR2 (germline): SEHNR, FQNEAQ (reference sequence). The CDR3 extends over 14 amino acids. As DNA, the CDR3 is TGTGCCAGCAGGTTATCAGGCGGAAACAATGAGCAGTTCTTC. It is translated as CASRLSGGNNEQFF.

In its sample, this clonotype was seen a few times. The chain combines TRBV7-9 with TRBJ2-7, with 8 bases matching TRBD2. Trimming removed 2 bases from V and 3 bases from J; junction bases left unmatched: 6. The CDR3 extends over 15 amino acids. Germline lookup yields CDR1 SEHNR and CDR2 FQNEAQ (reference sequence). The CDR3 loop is CASSLTPSGYYEQYF. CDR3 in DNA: TGTGCCAGCAGCTTAACGCCTAGCGGGTACTACGAGCAGTACTTC.

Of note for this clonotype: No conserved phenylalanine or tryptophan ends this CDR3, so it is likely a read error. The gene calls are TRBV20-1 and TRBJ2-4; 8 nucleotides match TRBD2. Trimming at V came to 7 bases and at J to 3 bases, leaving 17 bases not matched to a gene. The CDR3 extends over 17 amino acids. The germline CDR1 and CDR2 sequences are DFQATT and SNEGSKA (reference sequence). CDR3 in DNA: TGCAGTGTTCTATCCCCGAAGCGGGAGTTATGCAAAAACATTCAGTACATC. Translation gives CSVLSPKRELCKNIQYI.

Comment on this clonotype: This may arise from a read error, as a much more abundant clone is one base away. The CDR3 protein is CASRIINRDDTGAFF. The CDR3 DNA sequence: TGTGCCAGCAGAATAATTAACAGGGATGACACTGGAGCTTTCTTT. This chain uses TRBV6-6 with TRBJ1-1; possibly TRBD1 for D (6 bases). Looked up from germline, CDR1 is MNHNY and CDR2 is SVGAGI (reference sequence). The length of the CDR3 is 15 residues.